These 14 T cell receptor beta chains were all obtained from the same sample, sequenced in a study of blood T cell repertoires in COVID-19. Measured with immunoSEQ multiplex PCR; TCRdb has only the in-frame clones, and not every one. Of 300,000 to 400,000 clones detected, about 90% appear once; the ten largest clones hold 6% to 7%. What was sequenced was peripheral blood. The source is a woman in her forties or fifties with COVID-19, enrolled during active disease.

The chain uses TRBV7-9 and TRBJ2-1; TRBD2 matches 10 bases. The CDR3 runs 18 residues. V trimming: 4 bases; J trimming: 2 bases; junction bases outside the gene matches: 11. The germline gives CDR1 SEHNR, CDR2 FQNEAQ (reference sequence). The DNA for the CDR3 is TGTGCCAGCAGCTCACCGACACAAGGACTAGCGGCCTACAATGAGCAGTTCTTC. This encodes CASSSPTQGLAAYNEQFF. Combining the CDR3 with reference TRBV7-9 and TRBJ2-1 gives the whole variable domain DTGVSQNPRHKITKRGQNVTFRCDPISEHNRLYWYRQTLGQGPEFLTYFQNEAQLEKSRLLSDRFSAERPKGSFSTLEIQRTEQGDSAMYLCASSSPTQGLAAYNEQFFGPGTRLTVL.

This sequence joins TRBV7-2 and TRBJ2-3; 11 bases agree with TRBD1. The junction had 10 bases not matched to a gene; V was cut back by 5 bases and J by 3 bases. In germline, CDR1 is SGHTA, CDR2 FQGNSA. The CDR3 contains 17 residues. The CDR3 DNA is TGTGCCAGCAGCCTGCGAGGGAGGGACAGGGGGACAGATACGCAGTATTTT. Translating it yields CASSLRGRDRGTDTQYF.

In DNA, the CDR3 is TGTGCCAGCAGACGACAGCAATCGGGGGCCAACGTCCTGACTTTC. This sequence encodes CASRRQQSGANVLTF. The gene calls are TRBV11-3 and TRBJ2-6; D possibly corresponds to TRBD1 (5 bases). Germline loops: CDR1 SGHNT, CDR2 YENEEA. V lost 6 bases and J lost 4, with 13 bases in between. The CDR3 is 15 amino acids.

Only one count was recorded for this clone. This chain connects TRBV28 to TRBJ1-2; D ambiguous. Trimming took 5 bases from V and 6 from J, leaving 16 bases between them. The CDR3 contains 14 residues. Germline V lookup: CDR1 MDHEN, CDR2 SYDVKM. The chain's CDR3 is CASSITPGPNGYTF. CDR3 nucleotides: TGTGCCAGCAGTATAACACCGGGTCCGAATGGCTACACCTTC.

The rearrangement links TRBV5-4 to TRBJ2-7; no firm D call. The CDR3 length is 13 residues. Per the germline V gene, CDR1 is SGHNT and CDR2 is YYREEE (reference sequence). V shed 4 bases and J shed 7 bases, with 15 bases lying between them. Written as DNA, the CDR3 is TGTGCCAGCAGCCTTTTAGCCCCTCGTGAGCAGTACTTC. Protein: CASSLLAPREQYF.

This clone has only one observation. The chain employs TRBV24-1 and TRBJ2-7; 7 nucleotides line up with TRBD2. The length of the CDR3 is 15 residues. V lost 3 bases, J lost 2 bases, and 6 bases stayed unmatched. Per the germline V gene, CDR1 is KGHDR and CDR2 is SFDVKD. The CDR3 nucleotides read TGTGCCACCAGTGATACCGGGGGGACCCCCTACGAGCAGTACTTC. Encoded protein: CATSDTGGTPYEQYF.

This sequence joins TRBV5-1 and TRBJ1-2; D is ambiguous. Germline V lookup: CDR1 SGHRS, CDR2 YFSETQ. V dropped 3 bases and J dropped 12 bases, with 21 bases sitting between them. This CDR3 is built from 14 residues. In DNA, the CDR3 is TGCGCCAGCAGCTCAATACAGTACCCCCAGATCCACACCTTC. Its translation: CASSSIQYPQIHTF.

The chain recombines TRBV5-5 with TRBJ1-6; 8 nucleotides match TRBD1. Germline lookup yields CDR1 SGHKS and CDR2 YYEKEE (reference sequence). The junction had 8 bases not matched to a gene; V was cut back by 3 bases and J by 0 bases. The CDR3 spans 18 residues. As DNA, the CDR3 is TGTGCCAGCAGCTCAACCGGACAGGGCGGCTCCTATAATTCACCCCTCCACTTT. Protein product: CASSSTGQGGSYNSPLHF.

This rearrangement joins TRBV15 to TRBJ1-2; TRBD1 agrees at 8 bases. The CDR3 runs 15 residues. Losses at the gene ends were 4 bases for V and 11 bases for J; bases not matched to a gene: 15. CDR1 is LNHNV, CDR2 YYDKDF, per germline (reference sequence). For the CDR3, the DNA is TGTGCCACCAGCACCCGGACAGGGCTTAGATCGGAATACACCTTC. It specifies CATSTRTGLRSEYTF.

The chain is built from TRBV6-5 and TRBJ2-7, with D possibly matching TRBD1 (5 bases). Germline V gene data show CDR1 as MNHEY and CDR2 as SVGAGI. The germline V and J ends were trimmed by 4 bases and 6 bases, with 13 bases remaining between them. The CDR3 totals 13 residues. CDR3 coding DNA: TGTGCCAGCAGTTCACTCGGCAGGGTCGAGCAGTACTTC. Residues: CASSSLGRVEQYF.

This clone was seen a few times. CDR3 sequence reads: CASSQGGTGSDEQYF. Here the CDR3 DNA reads TGTGCCAGCAGCCAGGGGGGGACAGGGTCCGACGAGCAGTACTTC. V gene TRBV3-1 (or the pseudogene TRBV3-2) combines with J gene TRBJ2-7, with 9 bases lining up with TRBD1. The CDR3 has 15 amino acids. Unmatched junction bases numbered 8, after V lost 3 bases and J lost 5 bases. Per the germline V gene, CDR1 is LGHDT and CDR2 is YNNKEL (reference sequence).

The CDR3 sequence: CASWRDRGEAFF. The DNA of the CDR3 is TGTGCCAGTTGGAGGGACAGGGGGGAAGCTTTCTTT. This chain links TRBV12-3 or TRBV12-4 with TRBJ1-1; 11 positions match TRBD1. V shed 9 bases and J 8 bases; nucleotides not matched to a gene: 5. The CDR3 contains 12 residues.

J is TRBJ2-2 and V is TRBV14; 7 nucleotides match TRBD1. The CDR3 runs 16 residues. With 4 bases clipped from V and 2 bases from J, the junction kept 7 bases outside the gene matches. Per the germline V gene, CDR1 is SGHDN and CDR2 is FVKESK. The CDR3: CASSPWDSLNTGELFF. The CDR3 nucleotides read TGTGCCAGCAGCCCTTGGGACAGTCTCAACACCGGGGAGCTGTTTTTT.

This sequence joins TRBV6-5 and TRBJ1-2; D unresolved. This CDR3 is built from 13 residues. V was shortened by 2 bases and J by 2 bases, with 6 bases between the two germline ends. Germline CDR1 MNHEY, CDR2 SVGAGI. CDR3 residues: CASSYVLNYGYTF. CDR3 bases: TGTGCCAGCAGTTACGTCCTGAACTATGGCTACACCTTC.